Below are 6 T cell receptor beta chains sequenced from a single sample in a study of OX40 agonist ivuxolimab in advanced cancers. The method was immunoSEQ multiplex PCR; TCRdb's version includes in-frame clones alone and lacks a portion of them. Counted here are 30,000 or so clones, 82% occurring once; the ten biggest clones make up less than 25%. Source: CD4+ or CD8+ T cells sorted from blood, taken in a trial of the OX40 agonist ivuxolimab. Receptor source: an adult with an advanced solid tumor such as melanoma, head and neck, liver or kidney cancer.

The chain is built from TRBV5-5 and TRBJ2-7, with TRBD1 matching 7 bases. Germline CDR1 SGHKS, CDR2 YYEKEE (reference sequence). With 3 bases clipped from V and 2 bases from J, the junction kept 14 bases outside the gene matches. The length of the CDR3 is 17 residues. The CDR3 nucleotides read TGTGCCAGCAGCTCCGAACTGAGGGGGCCTTTAACCTACGAGCAGTACTTC. This gives the protein CASSSELRGPLTYEQYF.

This clone ranks as medium-sized (0.01 to 0.1%). One junction end disagrees with the germline gene, perhaps due to a read error. The chain combines TRBV7-7 with TRBJ2-1; 11 bases fit TRBD2. Germline V gene data show CDR1 as SSHAT and CDR2 as FNYEAQ (reference sequence). The CDR3 loop spans 14 amino acids. CDR3 loop: CASSASGRLEEQFF. The CDR3 nucleotides read TGTGCTAGCAGCGCTAGCGGGAGGTTGGAAGAGCAGTTCTTC.

This clone was counted once. This chain connects TRBV7-9 to TRBJ1-1; D perhaps matches TRBD1 (6 bases). From germline, CDR1 is SEHNR and CDR2 FQNEAQ (reference sequence). V lost 8 bases and J 4 bases, leaving 23 bases between the germline ends. CDR3 length: 16 residues. The CDR3 DNA reads as TGTGCCAGCTCCGCCGCCATCATACAGGGTTCCACTGAAGCTTTCTTT. Its protein product is CASSAAIIQGSTEAFF.

The chain couples TRBV19 to TRBJ1-5; D is unclear. V was cut by 2 bases and J by 7 bases, with 9 bases left in between. In germline, CDR1 is LNHDA, CDR2 SQIVND (reference sequence). The CDR3 consists of 13 residues. The CDR3 is CASSITGFQPQHF. DNA for the CDR3: TGTGCCAGTAGTATAACTGGGTTCCAGCCCCAGCATTTT.

The V gene is TRBV11-3, the J gene TRBJ2-3; the D gene is possibly TRBD2 (5 bases). The CDR3 length is 14 residues. CDR1 SGHNT and CDR2 YENEEA come from the germline V gene. V was cut by 5 bases and J by 6 bases, with 15 bases left in between. The CDR3 DNA reads TGTGCCAGCAGCAAAAGGACTCCACCGGATACGCAGTATTTT. It is translated as CASSKRTPPDTQYF.

The chain recombines TRBV6-6 with TRBJ2-7; 9 nucleotides match TRBD1. Per the germline V gene, CDR1 is MNHNY and CDR2 is SVGAGI (reference sequence). This CDR3 is 14 amino acids long. J gave up 4 bases and V 5 bases, and 6 bases lay outside the gene matches. For the CDR3, the DNA is TGTGCCAGCAGTGCTGGGACAGGGAGGTACGAGCAGTACTTC. Amino acid sequence: CASSAGTGRYEQYF.